These 11 T cell receptor beta chains came from one sample sequenced in a study of T cells expressing NK-cell markers. Reanalyzing the 5' RACE reads, TCRdb keeps one entry per CDR3 protein, without DNA. This sample's clone table lists about half a million distinct CDR3 sequences. Sequencing was performed on blood T cells: a sorted CD56 or NKG2C T cell subset, CD4+ or CD8+ T cells, or bulk PBMC T cells (not recorded which). Receptors originate from a woman aged 50 to 60 in good health.

The V gene is TRBV20-1, the J gene TRBJ1-1. The length of the CDR3 is 13 residues. The germline V gene encodes CDR1 DFQATT and CDR2 SNEGSKA (reference sequence). The CDR3 sequence: CSARADVTTEAFF.

This sequence joins TRBV9 and TRBJ2-1; checking the TCRdb D call of TRBD1 is not possible without DNA. The CDR3 sequence is 15 residues long. The V gene's germline CDR1 is SGDLS and CDR2 YYNGEE. CDR3 residues: CASSEGDPVYNEQFF.

V gene TRBV10-3 combines with J gene TRBJ2-7; TCRdb picks TRBD1, but there is no DNA to check that call. The germline gives CDR1 ENHRY, CDR2 SYGVKD. The CDR3 spans 15 residues. The CDR3 loop is CAISVGGTAFYEQYF.

The chain links TRBV20-1 to TRBJ2-3; TCRdb's D call of TRBD2 is untestable without DNA. Germline V gene lookup returns CDR1 DFQATT and CDR2 SNEGSKA (reference sequence). The CDR3 covers 16 residues. CDR3 loop: CSVDPGREARTDTQYF.

The genes are TRBV5-4 and TRBJ2-6. The CDR3 covers 17 residues. CDR1 and CDR2 (germline): SGHNT, YYREEE (reference sequence). CDR3 loop: CASSRVQFKSGANVLTF.

V usage is TRBV9 and J usage is TRBJ2-3; TCRdb indicates TRBD1, and absent DNA this call remains unverified. Germline CDR1 SGDLS, CDR2 YYNGEE. The CDR3 is 15 residues long. The CDR3 sequence is CASSVGGRDAYTQYF. The full variable domain, with the rest looked up from reference TRBV9 and TRBJ2-3, is DSGVTQTPKHLITATGQRVTLRCSPRSGDLSVYWYQQSLDQGLQFLIQYYNGEERAKGNILERFSAQQFPDLHSELNLSSLELGDSALYFCASSVGGRDAYTQYFGPGTRLTVL.

This chain connects TRBV5-1 to TRBJ2-1. The CDR3 loop spans 16 amino acids. Germline V gene data show CDR1 as SGHRS and CDR2 as YFSETQ. The CDR3 sequence: CASSLAQRSSYNEQFF. Together with reference TRBV5-1 and TRBJ2-1, the CDR3 gives the full variable domain: KAGVTQTPRYLIKTRGQQVTLSCSPISGHRSVSWYQQTPGQGLQFLFEYFSETQRNKGNFPGRFSGRQFSNSRSEMNVSTLELGDSALYLCASSLAQRSSYNEQFFGPGTRLTVL.

The chain joins TRBV4-1 to TRBJ2-4; the TRBD1 assignment by TCRdb is unverifiable without DNA. Germline CDR1 is MGHRA and CDR2 is YSYEKL. This CDR3 has 17 residues. The CDR3 loop reads CASSQEGTLLAKNIQYF.

This chain connects TRBV7-8 to TRBJ1-5. The CDR3 spans 13 residues. CDR1 is SGHVS and CDR2 is FQNEAQ in the germline V gene. This chain's CDR3 is CASSLVRDQPQHF.

This chain uses TRBV27 with TRBJ2-3. Looked up from germline, CDR1 is MNHEY and CDR2 is SMNVEV (reference sequence). This CDR3 has 15 residues. The CDR3 loop reads CASSLTTARTDTQYF.

The V and J genes are TRBV20-1 and TRBJ2-1; the D call from TCRdb, TRBD1, cannot be confirmed without DNA. Germline CDR1 DFQATT, CDR2 SNEGSKA (reference sequence). This CDR3 has 14 amino acids. The chain's CDR3 is CSARDRDLLNEQFF.